Below, 29 T cell receptor beta chains from the same sample are listed, as sequenced in a study of blood T cell repertoires in COVID-19. Generated by immunoSEQ multiplex PCR, the TCRdb table keeps only in-frame clones and is missing some. This table has tens of thousands of clones, approximately 84% appearing once. Source material: peripheral blood. The receptors were sampled from a human donor in a cohort sampled during active COVID-19.

This clone showed up just once. V gene TRBV2 combines with J gene TRBJ2-5; 7 bases align to TRBD2. The CDR3 totals 15 residues. The ends lost 0 bases at V and 4 bases at J; junction bases unmatched: 5. Germline values: CDR1 SNHLY, CDR2 FYNNEI. The CDR3: CASSEARGIGETQYF. The CDR3 region has the DNA TGTGCCAGCAGTGAAGCGCGGGGGATTGGAGAGACCCAGTACTTC.

About this clone itself: A junction end diverges from the germline sequence, so it may reflect a read error. This sequence joins TRBV6-2 or TRBV6-3 and TRBJ2-2; 14 bases align to TRBD2. This CDR3 region has 19 residues. The germline V gene has CDR1 MNHEY and CDR2 SVGEGT. The CDR3 loop is CASSYTGTGLAGAPGELLF. Written as DNA, the CDR3 is TGTGCCAGCAGTTACACGGGCACGGGACTAGCGGGGGCCCCCGGGGAGCTGCTTTTT.

About this clone itself: Other nucleotide sequences in the sample specify the same CDR3. The chain couples TRBV19 to TRBJ1-2; 8 positions match TRBD1. Germline V gene data show CDR1 as LNHDA and CDR2 as SQIVND (reference sequence). The V gene end was trimmed by 6 bases and the J gene end by 5 bases; junction bases not matched to a gene: 8. The CDR3 sequence is 14 residues long. This CDR3 is CASRPGQDFYGYTF. The CDR3 bases are TGTGCCAGTAGGCCGGGACAGGATTTTTATGGCTACACCTTC.

The rearrangement uses TRBV5-4 and TRBJ2-7; perhaps TRBD2 as D (7 bases). CDR3 size: 17 residues. V was shortened by 5 bases and J by 4 bases, with 25 bases between the two germline ends. Germline CDR1 reads SGHNT; CDR2 reads YYREEE (reference sequence). The CDR3: CASSLSPMLAGAYEQYF. Here the CDR3 DNA reads TGTGCCAGCAGTCTCTCCCCCATGTTGGCGGGGGCGTACGAGCAGTACTTC.

The rearrangement links TRBV2 to TRBJ1-1; D is uncertain. The CDR3 sequence is 14 residues long. From germline, CDR1 is SNHLY and CDR2 FYNNEI. V gave up 3 bases and J gave up 3 bases, with 11 bases separating them. The chain's CDR3 is CASSDWSEDTEAFF. The CDR3 DNA follows: TGTGCCAGCAGTGATTGGTCAGAAGACACTGAAGCTTTCTTT.

The gene calls are TRBV18 and TRBJ1-6, with no clear D. Trimming took 6 bases from V and 9 from J, leaving 15 bases between them. The CDR3 has 14 amino acids. The V gene's germline CDR1 is KGHSH and CDR2 LQKENI. The CDR3 sequence: CASSQAQVFSPLHF. CDR3 sequence (DNA): TGTGCCAGCTCCCAGGCCCAGGTCTTTTCACCCCTCCACTTT.

The genes are TRBV3-1 (or the pseudogene TRBV3-2) and TRBJ2-4; the D is unclear. CDR1 LGHDT and CDR2 YNNKEL come from the germline V gene (reference sequence). This CDR3 comprises 13 residues. Trimming removed 1 base at V and 9 bases at J, with 10 bases between. CDR3 DNA sequence: TGTGCCAGCAGCCAAGGGGCAGGAACCATTCAGTACTTC. Translated, it gives CASSQGAGTIQYF.

This clone was counted a few times. The J gene is TRBJ1-5, the V gene TRBV5-1, with D hard to call. The CDR3 runs to 15 residues. CDR1 and CDR2 (germline): SGHRS, YFSETQ. The V end lost 2 bases, the J end lost 2 bases, and 11 bases lay between the germline ends. CDR3 sequence reads: CASSLNDGGNQPQHF. In nucleotides, the CDR3 is TGCGCCAGCAGCTTAAACGACGGGGGCAATCAGCCCCAGCATTTT.

The V gene is TRBV9, the J gene TRBJ2-5; possibly TRBD1 for D (7 bases). This CDR3 region has 14 residues. V was trimmed by 5 bases and J by 4 bases, leaving 15 bases between them. CDR1 is SGDLS, CDR2 YYNGEE, per germline. DNA for the CDR3: TGTGCCAGCAGTTCAGGGGGAGGTGGAGAGACCCAGTACTTC. Amino acid sequence: CASSSGGGGETQYF.

In DNA, the CDR3 is TGTGCCAGCAGCTTAGATGTCTTCGGGACTGAAGCTTTCTTT. Its protein is CASSLDVFGTEAFF. The chain is built from TRBV7-2 and TRBJ1-1; D call uncertain. Trimming cost V 1 base and J 5 bases, with 11 bases left between them. CDR1 is SGHTA, CDR2 FQGNSA, per germline. This CDR3 has 14 amino acids.

The J gene is TRBJ2-6, the V gene TRBV21-1; the table assigns TRBD2, which was not confirmed against the DNA. TRBV21-1 is annotated as a pseudogene. The CDR3 runs to 17 residues. Here the CDR3 reads CASSKGGAGTGANVLTF. CDR3 nucleotides: TGTGCCAGCAGCAAAGGCGGGGCAGGGACTGGGGCCAACGTCCTGACTTTC.

The CDR3 sequence: CASRSAGQGYHEQYF. The CDR3 region has the DNA TGTGCCAGCAGGTCTGCGGGACAGGGTTACCACGAGCAGTACTTC. The rearrangement joins TRBV28 to TRBJ2-7; 9 nucleotides match TRBD1. Per germline, CDR1 MDHEN and CDR2 SYDVKM. Trimming took 6 bases from V and 5 from J; bases not matched to a gene: 11. The CDR3 length is 15 residues. Using reference TRBV28 and TRBJ2-7 for the parts outside the CDR3, the full variable domain is DVKVTQSSRYLVKRTGEKVFLECVQDMDHENMFWYRQDPGLGLRLIYFSYDVKMKEKGDIPEGYSVSREKKERFSLILESASTNQTSMYLCASRSAGQGYHEQYFGPGTRLTVT.

Only a few counts were recorded for this clone. The chain combines TRBV18 with TRBJ2-7; D possibly corresponds to TRBD1 (6 bases). Trimming shortened V by 6 bases and J by 5 bases, and 14 bases separated the two germline ends. CDR1 and CDR2 from the germline V gene are KGHSH and LQKENI. This CDR3 has 13 residues. This CDR3 is CASSVDRMHEQYF. Here the CDR3 DNA reads TGTGCCAGCTCGGTAGACAGGATGCACGAGCAGTACTTC.

The V and J genes are TRBV6-2 or TRBV6-3 and TRBJ2-1, with D possibly matching TRBD2 (5 bases). This CDR3 spans 14 amino acids. Germline V CDR1 and CDR2: MNHEY, SVGEGT. The germline V and J ends were trimmed by 5 bases and 12 bases, with 20 bases remaining between them. The CDR3 coding sequence is TGTGCCAGCAGTCACGGGGTCTGGGGTATGGGGCAGTTCTTC. Encoded protein: CASSHGVWGMGQFF.

This clone was picked up one time. The CDR3 bases are TGTGCCAGCAGTTTGACTGGCCCCATTGATACGCAGTATTTT. Residues: CASSLTGPIDTQYF. This chain uses TRBV28 with TRBJ2-3; D not certain. The V end lost 3 bases, the J end lost 6 bases, and 13 bases lay between the germline ends. Germline lookup yields CDR1 MDHEN and CDR2 SYDVKM. This CDR3 has 14 amino acids.

This clone was seen just once. This chain connects TRBV4-1 to TRBJ2-7; 7 bases map to TRBD1. The CDR3 runs to 15 residues. V lost 0 bases, J lost 3 bases, and 5 bases stayed unmatched. CDR1 and CDR2 from the germline V gene are MGHRA and YSYEKL. CDR3 DNA: TGCGCCAGCAGCCAAGATCCGGGGACAGACTACGAGCAGTACTTC. Translation gives CASSQDPGTDYEQYF.

The chain combines TRBV9 with TRBJ2-1; 8 bases align to TRBD1. The CDR3 has 15 residues. Germline loops: CDR1 SGDLS, CDR2 YYNGEE. The trim removed 3 bases at V and 5 bases at J, leaving 7 bases unmatched. CDR3 nucleotides: TGTGCCAGCAGCGCCTCAGGGGGCACGGACAATGAGCAGTTCTTC. This sequence encodes CASSASGGTDNEQFF.

The chain has TRBV9 and TRBJ2-3; unclear D gene. The germline gives CDR1 SGDLS, CDR2 YYNGEE. V lost 0 bases, J lost 4 bases, and 3 bases lay in between. This CDR3 spans 12 amino acids. The CDR3 DNA reads as TGTGCCAGCAGCGTAGGAGCAGATACGCAGTATTTT. Translated: CASSVGADTQYF.

CDR3 region: CAWSATGYSGNTIYF. CDR3 DNA: TGTGCCTGGAGTGCAACAGGTTACTCTGGAAACACCATATATTTT. This chain connects TRBV30 to TRBJ1-3; the D gene is possibly TRBD1 (5 bases). This CDR3 has 15 residues. The germline V gene encodes CDR1 GTSNPN and CDR2 SVGIG (reference sequence). The V and J ends lost 1 base and 0 bases respectively, with 10 bases between them.

This chain connects TRBV6-2 or TRBV6-3 to TRBJ2-7, with D possibly TRBD2 on 5 matching bases. Per germline, CDR1 MNHEY and CDR2 SVGEGT. This CDR3 region has 15 residues. V was cut by 0 bases and J by 7 bases, with 16 bases left in between. CDR3 DNA sequence: TGTGCCAGCAGTTACTCGAAGCGGTATCCGGGGGAGCAGTACTTC. It specifies CASSYSKRYPGEQYF.

This sequence joins TRBV12-3 or TRBV12-4 and TRBJ1-6; weak D call: TRBD1 (6 bases). V dropped 5 bases and J dropped 9 bases, with 11 bases sitting between them. This CDR3 is built from 13 residues. The CDR3 here is CASSLTQGSPLHF. The CDR3 region has the DNA TGTGCCAGCAGTCTGACACAGGGTTCACCCCTCCACTTT.

CDR3 coding DNA: TGTGCCATCAGTGACTCCTCCCAGGGACTACAAGAGACCCAGTACTTC. Translating it yields CAISDSSQGLQETQYF. The V call is TRBV10-3, the J call TRBJ2-5, with 7 bases identical to TRBD2. The CDR3 spans 16 residues. The germline CDR1 and CDR2 sequences are ENHRY and SYGVKD. Trimming at V came to 3 bases and at J to 2 bases, leaving 9 bases not matched to a gene.

This chain connects TRBV9 to TRBJ2-2; 12 positions match TRBD2. Germline V gene data show CDR1 as SGDLS and CDR2 as YYNGEE. The CDR3 is 16 residues long. Trimming removed 0 bases from V and 5 bases from J; junction bases left unmatched: 2. CDR3 in DNA: TGTGCCAGCAGCGTAGTCACTAGCGGGGGGACCGGGGAGCTGTTTTTT. This codes for CASSVVTSGGTGELFF.

This clone was seen only once. The chain has TRBV2 and TRBJ1-3; D unclear. Trimming took off 6 bases at V and 4 bases at J, with 10 bases between the two ends. Germline CDR1 is SNHLY and CDR2 is FYNNEI. CDR3 length: 13 residues. The CDR3: CASRSTYGNTIYF. Here the CDR3 DNA reads TGTGCCAGCAGATCGACATACGGAAACACCATATATTTT.

The chain uses TRBV19 and TRBJ1-1, with 12 bases aligning to TRBD1. Germline values: CDR1 LNHDA, CDR2 SQIVND (reference sequence). The J segment lost 5 bases and the V segment lost 7 bases, leaving 5 bases of the junction unmatched. This CDR3 contains 14 residues. The DNA of the CDR3 is TGTGCCAGTACCCCGGGACAGGGGGCTACTGAAGCTTTCTTT. Translating gives CASTPGQGATEAFF.

Only one count was recorded for this clone. The chain links TRBV7-2 to TRBJ2-1; no reliable D call. V was clipped by 1 base and J by 7 bases, with 17 bases between them. The CDR3 loop spans 16 amino acids. Germline V lookup: CDR1 SGHTA, CDR2 FQGNSA. CDR3 region: CASSLGPALQWNEQFF. As DNA, the CDR3 is TGTGCCAGCAGCTTAGGGCCTGCCCTGCAGTGGAATGAGCAGTTCTTC.

The chain combines TRBV19 with TRBJ1-5, with D perhaps matching TRBD1 (6 bases). The germline V and J ends were trimmed by 6 bases and 3 bases, with 21 bases remaining between them. Germline V gene sequence: CDR1 LNHDA, CDR2 SQIVND (reference sequence). The CDR3 has 17 residues. The CDR3 coding sequence is TGTGCCAGTAGGAGTCCCGGAACAGGGCCTTTCAATCAGCCCCAGCATTTT. Encoded protein: CASRSPGTGPFNQPQHF.

The chain couples TRBV29-1 to TRBJ1-3; 10 nucleotides match TRBD1. The CDR3 extends over 15 amino acids. Losses at the gene ends were 4 bases for V and 0 bases for J; bases not matched to a gene: 3. Germline V CDR1 and CDR2: SQVTM, ANQGSEA. The CDR3: CSVVGDRGSGNTIYF. As DNA, the CDR3 is TGCAGCGTTGTCGGGGACAGGGGCTCTGGAAACACCATATATTTT.

The V call is TRBV28, the J call TRBJ2-1; TRBD2 agrees at 10 bases. Germline V gene lookup returns CDR1 MDHEN and CDR2 SYDVKM. The CDR3 covers 16 residues. J was trimmed by 7 bases and V by 5 bases; bases with no gene match: 11. The CDR3 nucleotides are TGTGCCAGCAGTGCCTTAGCGGGGGGACCAAGGAATGAGCAGTTCTTC. Translation: CASSALAGGPRNEQFF.